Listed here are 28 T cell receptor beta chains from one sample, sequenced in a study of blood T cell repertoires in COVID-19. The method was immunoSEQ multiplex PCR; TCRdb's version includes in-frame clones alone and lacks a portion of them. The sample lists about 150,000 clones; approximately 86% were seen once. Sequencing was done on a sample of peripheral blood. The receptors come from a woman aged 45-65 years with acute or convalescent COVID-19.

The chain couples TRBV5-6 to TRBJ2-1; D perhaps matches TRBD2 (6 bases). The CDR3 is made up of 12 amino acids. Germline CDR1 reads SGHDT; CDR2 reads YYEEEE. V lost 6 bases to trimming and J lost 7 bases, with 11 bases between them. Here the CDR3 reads CASNSGGNEQFF. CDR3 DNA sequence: TGTGCCAGCAATAGTGGGGGGAATGAGCAGTTCTTC.

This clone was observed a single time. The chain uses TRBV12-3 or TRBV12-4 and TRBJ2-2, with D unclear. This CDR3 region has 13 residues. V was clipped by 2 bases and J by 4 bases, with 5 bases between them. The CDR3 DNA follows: TGTGCCAGCAGTTTACTAGGCACCGGGGAGCTGTTTTTT. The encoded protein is CASSLLGTGELFF.

As DNA, the CDR3 is TGTGCCAGCAGTAACAGGGGAAAGTATGGCTACACCTTC. Translation: CASSNRGKYGYTF. This chain uses TRBV28 with TRBJ1-2, with 7 bases lining up with TRBD1. The germline CDR1 and CDR2 sequences are MDHEN and SYDVKM. CDR3 length equals 13 residues. The V gene end was trimmed by 5 bases and the J gene end by 5 bases; junction bases not matched to a gene: 5.

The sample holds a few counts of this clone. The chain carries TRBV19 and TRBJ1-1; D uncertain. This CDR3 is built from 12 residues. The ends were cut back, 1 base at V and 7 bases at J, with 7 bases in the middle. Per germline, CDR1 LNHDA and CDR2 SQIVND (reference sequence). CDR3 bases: TGTGCCAGTAGTATAGGGAGGATTGAAGCTTTCTTT. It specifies CASSIGRIEAFF.

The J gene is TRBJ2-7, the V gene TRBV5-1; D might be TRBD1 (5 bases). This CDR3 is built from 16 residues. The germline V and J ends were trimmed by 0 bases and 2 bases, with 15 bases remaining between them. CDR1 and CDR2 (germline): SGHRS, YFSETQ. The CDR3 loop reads CASSLVGQGKAYEQYF. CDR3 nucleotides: TGCGCCAGCAGCTTGGTAGGGCAGGGAAAAGCCTACGAGCAGTACTTC.

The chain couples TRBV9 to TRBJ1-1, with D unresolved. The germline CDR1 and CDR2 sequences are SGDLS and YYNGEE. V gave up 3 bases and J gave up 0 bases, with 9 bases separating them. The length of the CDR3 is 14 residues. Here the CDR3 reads CASSAPPVNTEAFF. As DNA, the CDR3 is TGTGCCAGCAGCGCCCCGCCGGTGAACACTGAAGCTTTCTTT.

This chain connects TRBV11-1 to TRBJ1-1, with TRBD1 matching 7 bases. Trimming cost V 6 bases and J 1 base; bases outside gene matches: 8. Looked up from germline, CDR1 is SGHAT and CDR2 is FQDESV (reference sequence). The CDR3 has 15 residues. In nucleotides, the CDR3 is TGTGCCAGCAGTCGAATGACAGGGTCGAACACTGAAGCTTTCTTT. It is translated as CASSRMTGSNTEAFF.

The CDR3 reads CASSQDTLAVHNEQFF. The CDR3 region has the DNA TGTGCCAGCAGCCAAGATACACTAGCGGTGCACAATGAGCAGTTCTTC. J is TRBJ2-1 and V is TRBV4-2; 8 nucleotides line up with TRBD2. After removal of 0 bases from V and 5 bases from J, the junction contained 6 bases not matched to a gene. This CDR3 is 16 amino acids long. Germline V CDR1 and CDR2: LGHNA, YNFKEQ.

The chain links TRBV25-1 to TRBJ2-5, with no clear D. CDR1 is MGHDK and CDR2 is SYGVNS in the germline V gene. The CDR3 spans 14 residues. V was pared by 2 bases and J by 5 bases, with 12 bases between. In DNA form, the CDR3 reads TGTGCCAGCAGTGAACGAGGTACTCGGGAGACCCAGTACTTC. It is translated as CASSERGTRETQYF.

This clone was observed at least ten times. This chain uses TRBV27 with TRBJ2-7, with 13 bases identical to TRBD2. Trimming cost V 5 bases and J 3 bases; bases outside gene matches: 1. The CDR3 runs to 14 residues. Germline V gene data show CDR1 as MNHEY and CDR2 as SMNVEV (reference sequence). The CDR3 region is CASSRTSGSYEQYF. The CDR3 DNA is TGTGCCAGCAGTCGGACTAGCGGGAGCTACGAGCAGTACTTC.

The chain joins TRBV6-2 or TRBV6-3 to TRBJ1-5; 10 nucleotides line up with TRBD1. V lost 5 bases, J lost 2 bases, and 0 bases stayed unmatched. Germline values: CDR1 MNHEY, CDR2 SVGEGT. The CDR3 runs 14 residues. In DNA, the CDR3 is TGTGCCAGCAGTGGGACAGGGGGCAATCAGCCCCAGCATTTT. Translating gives CASSGTGGNQPQHF.

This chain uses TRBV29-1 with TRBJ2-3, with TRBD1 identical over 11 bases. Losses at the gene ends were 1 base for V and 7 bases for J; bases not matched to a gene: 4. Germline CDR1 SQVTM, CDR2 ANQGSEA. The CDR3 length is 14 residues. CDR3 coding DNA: TGCAGCGTTGAAGTGGGACAGGGGGAATATACGCAGTATTTT. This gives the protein CSVEVGQGEYTQYF.

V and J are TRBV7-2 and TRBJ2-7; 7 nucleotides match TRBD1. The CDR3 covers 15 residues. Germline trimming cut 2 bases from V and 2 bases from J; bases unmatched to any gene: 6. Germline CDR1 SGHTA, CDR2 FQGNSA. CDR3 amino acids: CASSLIFGTAYEQYF. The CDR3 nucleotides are TGTGCCAGCAGCTTAATTTTTGGGACAGCCTACGAGCAGTACTTC.

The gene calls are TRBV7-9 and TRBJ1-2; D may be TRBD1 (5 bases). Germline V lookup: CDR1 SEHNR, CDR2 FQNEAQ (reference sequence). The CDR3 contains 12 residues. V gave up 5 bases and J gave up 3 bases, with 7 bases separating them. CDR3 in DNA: TGTGCCAGCAGCAGGGGAGACTATGGCTACACCTTC. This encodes CASSRGDYGYTF.

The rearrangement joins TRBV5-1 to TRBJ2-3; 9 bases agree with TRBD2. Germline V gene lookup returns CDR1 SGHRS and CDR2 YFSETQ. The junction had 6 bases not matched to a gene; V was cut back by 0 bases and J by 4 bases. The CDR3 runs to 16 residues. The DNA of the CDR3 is TGCGCCAGCAGCTTGGCAATAGCGGGAGCTGCAGATACGCAGTATTTT. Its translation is CASSLAIAGAADTQYF.

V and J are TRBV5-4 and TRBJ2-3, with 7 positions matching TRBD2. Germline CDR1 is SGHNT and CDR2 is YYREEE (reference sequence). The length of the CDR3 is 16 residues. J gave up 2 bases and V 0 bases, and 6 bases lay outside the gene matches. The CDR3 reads CASSLDPSGFTDTQYF. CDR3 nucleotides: TGTGCCAGCAGCTTGGATCCTAGCGGATTCACAGATACGCAGTATTTT.

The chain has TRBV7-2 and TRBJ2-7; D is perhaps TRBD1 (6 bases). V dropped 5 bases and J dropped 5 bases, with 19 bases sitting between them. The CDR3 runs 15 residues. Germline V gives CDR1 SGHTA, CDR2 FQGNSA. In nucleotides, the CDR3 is TGTGCCAGCAGCCCTGGGGCAACAGGGAACCACGAGCAGTACTTC. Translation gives CASSPGATGNHEQYF.

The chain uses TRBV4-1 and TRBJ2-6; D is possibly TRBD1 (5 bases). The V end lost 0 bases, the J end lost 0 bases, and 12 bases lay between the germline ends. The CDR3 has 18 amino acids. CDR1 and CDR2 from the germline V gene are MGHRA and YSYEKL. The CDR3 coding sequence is TGCGCCAGCAGCCAAGAGGTCAGGGCGGACTCTGGGGCCAACGTCCTGACTTTC. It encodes CASSQEVRADSGANVLTF.

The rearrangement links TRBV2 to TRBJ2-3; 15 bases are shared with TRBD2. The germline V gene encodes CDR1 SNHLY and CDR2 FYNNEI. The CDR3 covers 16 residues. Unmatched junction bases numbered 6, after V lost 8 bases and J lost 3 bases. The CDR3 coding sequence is TGTGCCAGCGTACCCGGACTAGCGGGGGGGACAGATACGCAGTATTTT. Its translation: CASVPGLAGGTDTQYF.

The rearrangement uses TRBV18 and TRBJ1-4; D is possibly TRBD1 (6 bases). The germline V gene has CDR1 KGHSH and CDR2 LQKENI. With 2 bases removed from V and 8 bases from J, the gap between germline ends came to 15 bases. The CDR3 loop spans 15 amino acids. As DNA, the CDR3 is TGTGCCAGCTCACCAGGGGGCGCCCAGGAGGAAAAACTGTTTTTT. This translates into CASSPGGAQEEKLFF. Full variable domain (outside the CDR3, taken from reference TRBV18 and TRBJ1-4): NAGVMQNPRHLVRRRGQEARLRCSPMKGHSHVYWYRQLPEEGLKFMVYLQKENIIDESGMPKERFSAEFPKEGPSILRIQQVVRGDSAAYFCASSPGGAQEEKLFFGSGTQLSVL.

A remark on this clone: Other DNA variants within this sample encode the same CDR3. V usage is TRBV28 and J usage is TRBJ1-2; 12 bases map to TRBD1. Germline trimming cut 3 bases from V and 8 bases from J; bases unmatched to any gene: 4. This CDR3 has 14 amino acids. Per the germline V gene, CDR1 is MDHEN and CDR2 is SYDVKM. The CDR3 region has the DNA TGTGCCAGCAGTTTGGGGACAGGGGGCTTCGGCTACACCTTC. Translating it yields CASSLGTGGFGYTF.

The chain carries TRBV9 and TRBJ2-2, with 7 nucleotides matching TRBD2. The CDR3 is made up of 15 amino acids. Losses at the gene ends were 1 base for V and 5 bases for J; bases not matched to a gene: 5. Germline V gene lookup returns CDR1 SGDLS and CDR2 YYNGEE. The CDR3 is CASSVTSEGTGELFF. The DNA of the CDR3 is TGTGCCAGCAGCGTAACTAGCGAAGGTACCGGGGAGCTGTTTTTT.

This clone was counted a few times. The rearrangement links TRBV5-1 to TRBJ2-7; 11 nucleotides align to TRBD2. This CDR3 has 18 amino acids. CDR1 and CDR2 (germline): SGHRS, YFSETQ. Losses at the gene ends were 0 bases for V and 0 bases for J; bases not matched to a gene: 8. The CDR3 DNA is TGCGCCAGCAGCTTGGCCACTAGCGGGGGCCTTGCCTCCTACGAGCAGTACTTC. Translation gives CASSLATSGGLASYEQYF.

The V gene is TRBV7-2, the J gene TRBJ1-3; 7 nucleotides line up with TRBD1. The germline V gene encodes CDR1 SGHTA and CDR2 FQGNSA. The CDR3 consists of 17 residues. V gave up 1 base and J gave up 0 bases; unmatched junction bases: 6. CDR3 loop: CASSLGQGVNSGNTIYF. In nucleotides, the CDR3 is TGTGCCAGCAGCTTAGGACAGGGCGTAAACTCTGGAAACACCATATATTTT. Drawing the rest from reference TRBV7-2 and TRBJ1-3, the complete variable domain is GAGVSQSPSNKVTEKGKDVELRCDPISGHTALYWYRQSLGQGLEFLIYFQGNSAPDKSGLPSDRFSAERTGGSVSTLTIQRTQQEDSAVYLCASSLGQGVNSGNTIYFGEGSWLTVV.

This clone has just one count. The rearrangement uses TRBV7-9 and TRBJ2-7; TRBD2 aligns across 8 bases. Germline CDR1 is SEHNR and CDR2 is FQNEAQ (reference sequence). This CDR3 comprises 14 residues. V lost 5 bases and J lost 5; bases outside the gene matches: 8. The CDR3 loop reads CASSASGGPHEQYF. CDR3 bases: TGTGCCAGCAGCGCAAGCGGGGGTCCCCACGAGCAGTACTTC.

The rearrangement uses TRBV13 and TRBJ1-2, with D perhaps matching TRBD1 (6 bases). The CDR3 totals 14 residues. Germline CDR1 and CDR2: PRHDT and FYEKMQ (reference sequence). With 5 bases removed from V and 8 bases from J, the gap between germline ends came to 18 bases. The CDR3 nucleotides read TGTGCCAGCAGCCCGTACGGGGGGCTCGAAGGCTACACCTTC. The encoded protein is CASSPYGGLEGYTF. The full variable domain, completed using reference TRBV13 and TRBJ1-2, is AAGVIQSPRHLIKEKRETATLKCYPIPRHDTVYWYQQGPGQDPQFLISFYEKMQSDKGSIPDRFSAQQFSDYHSELNMSSLELGDSALYFCASSPYGGLEGYTFGSGTRLTVV.

The CDR3 region has the DNA TGTGCCAGCAGCCTGGACAGGGTCACCGGGGAGCTGTTTTTT. Its translation is CASSLDRVTGELFF. V and J are TRBV9 and TRBJ2-2, with 8 positions matching TRBD1. Germline CDR1 is SGDLS and CDR2 is YYNGEE. V lost 4 bases, J lost 4 bases, and 3 bases stayed unmatched. CDR3 length: 14 amino acids. Looking up the rest from reference TRBV9 and TRBJ2-2 gives the full variable domain: DSGVTQTPKHLITATGQRVTLRCSPRSGDLSVYWYQQSLDQGLQFLIQYYNGEERAKGNILERFSAQQFPDLHSELNLSSLELGDSALYFCASSLDRVTGELFFGEGSRLTVL.

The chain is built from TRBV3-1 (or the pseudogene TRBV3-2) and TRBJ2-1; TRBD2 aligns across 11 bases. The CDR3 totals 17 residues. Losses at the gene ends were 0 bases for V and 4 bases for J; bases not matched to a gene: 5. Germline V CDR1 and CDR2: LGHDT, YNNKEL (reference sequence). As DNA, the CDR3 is TGTGCCAGCAGCCAAGAACGCCTAGCGGGGGGATACAATGAGCAGTTCTTC. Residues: CASSQERLAGGYNEQFF.